The rows below give T cell receptor beta chains drawn from one sample of a study of shared clonotypes between healthy human individuals. Assay: immunoSEQ multiplex PCR; the TCRdb copy retains only in-frame clones and omits some. The sample lists a few million clones, around 92% occurring once. Sequencing input: naive CD4+ T cells from PBMCs. Receptor source: a man between 18 and 29 years old in good health. Some clones in this sample may be carry-over from other donors' samples. CDR3s include the opening cysteine and the closing phenylalanine or tryptophan. The order of the fields is V gene, J gene, clone size, D gene, CDR3 DNA, CDR3 protein. D genes are given only for firm matches. Only part of the rows carry a size: once, few, many, or a class if the clone is expanded.

TRBV2	TRBJ1-2	.	TRBD1	TGTGCCAGCAGCGAGTTCTTGGGACAGGGGGCTTATGGCTACACCTTC	CASSEFLGQGAYGYTF
TRBV6-5	TRBJ2-7	.	TRBD1	TGTGCCAGCAGCCTCAGACAGGGGATGTCTTACGAGCAGTACTTC	CASSLRQGMSYEQYF
TRBV7-2	TRBJ1-2	.	TRBD1	TGTGCCAGCAGCGCCAGGACAGGGGTTGACTATGGCTACACCTTC	CASSARTGVDYGYTF
TRBV5-1	TRBJ2-2	.	TRBD2	TGCGCCAGCAGCCAAGGACTAGCGGGACGCACCGGGGAGCTGTTTTTT	CASSQGLAGRTGELFF
TRBV15	TRBJ2-1	.	.	TGTGCCACCAGCAGATCGAGACGAGGCGACAATGAGCAGTTCTTC	CATSRSRRGDNEQFF
TRBV2	TRBJ2-7	.	TRBD1	TGTGCCAGCAGTGAAGCTTTACTCCGGGACAGGGCCTACGAGCAGTACTTC	CASSEALLRDRAYEQYF
TRBV9	TRBJ1-1	.	.	TGTGCCAGCAGCCCCGGATTGAACACTGAAGCTTTCTTT	CASSPGLNTEAFF
TRBV23-1	TRBJ1-1	.	.	TGCGCCAGCAGTTTTCGCAGGGAACCTGGCGAAGCTTTCTTT	CASSFRREPGEAFF
TRBV7-3	TRBJ1-5	.	.	TGTGCCAGCAGCTTAACAGGTGGAAGTCAGCCCCAGCATTTT	CASSLTGGSQPQHF
TRBV21-1	TRBJ2-1	.	.	TGTGCCAGCAGCAAAGGGGAGGGGGCGATCTACAATGAGCAGTTCTTC	CASSKGEGAIYNEQFF
TRBV28	TRBJ1-1	.	.	TGTGCCAGCAGCCCCCTGGGAACAGGGCCGAAGAACACTGAAGCTTTCTTT	CASSPLGTGPKNTEAFF
TRBV6-5	TRBJ2-1	.	.	TGTGCCAGCAGGCCCTTGGTGATGGGCTATGAGCAGTTCTTC	CASRPLVMGYEQFF
TRBV28	TRBJ2-7	.	TRBD1	TGTGCCAGCAGTTTGGGACAGGGGGGCGAGCAGTACTTC	CASSLGQGGEQYF
TRBV25-1	TRBJ2-2	.	.	TGTGCCAGGAAGGATTCAGGGGTCCACCACACCGGGGAGCTGTTTTTT	CARKDSGVHHTGELFF
TRBV28	TRBJ1-1	.	.	TGTGCCAGCAGCTTAGGGGACCGACCCACTGAAGCTTTCTTT	CASSLGDRPTEAFF
TRBV4-2	TRBJ2-2	.	.	TGTGCCAGCAGCCATAGCTTAACCGGGGAGCTGTTTTTT	CASSHSLTGELFF
TRBV28	TRBJ2-1	.	.	TGTGCCAGCAGGCACGGGAGCCGGTCCTACAATGAGCAGTTCTTC	CASRHGSRSYNEQFF
TRBV5-5	TRBJ2-7	once	TRBD1	TGTGCCAGCAGCTTGTTGACAGGGCGTGCCGAGCAGTACTTC	CASSLLTGRAEQYF
TRBV6-5	TRBJ1-1	.	.	TGTGCCAGCAGTTTATTGGCCAGGGTGACTGAAGCTTTCTTT	CASSLLARVTEAFF
TRBV7-9	TRBJ1-1	.	.	TGTGCCAGCAGCCGACTACAACCGTCGGACACTGAAGCTTTCTTT	CASSRLQPSDTEAFF
TRBV7-3	TRBJ2-7	.	TRBD1	TGTGCCAGCAGCTTAGCCAGGGGGCCCTACGAGCAGTACTTC	CASSLARGPYEQYF
TRBV28	TRBJ1-4	.	.	TGTGCCAGCAGTGACACAGGAGCAACTAATGAAAAACTGTTTTTT	CASSDTGATNEKLFF
TRBV10-3	TRBJ1-1	.	.	TGTGCCATCAGTCAACCGAACACTGAAGCTTTCTTT	CAISQPNTEAFF
TRBV19	TRBJ1-1	.	.	TGTGCCAGTGGCACAGGGTTTTCCACTGAAGCTTTCTTT	CASGTGFSTEAFF
TRBV6-5	TRBJ2-5	.	.	TGTGCCAGCAGTTACGGAAGTGGACGGTCCGAGACCCAGTACTTC	CASSYGSGRSETQYF
TRBV7-8	TRBJ2-1	.	TRBD2	TGTGCCAGCAGCCCCGGACTAGCGGGAAGCTCCTACAATGAGCAGTTCTTC	CASSPGLAGSSYNEQFF
TRBV7-3	TRBJ2-5	.	TRBD1	TGTGCCAGCAGCCCAGGGACAGGGGAAGAGACCCAGTACTTC	CASSPGTGEETQYF
TRBV5-5	TRBJ1-5	.	TRBD1	TGTGCCAGCAGCCGGGACAGTTATAGCAATCAGCCCCAGCATTTT	CASSRDSYSNQPQHF
TRBV7-8	TRBJ1-2	once	.	TGTGCCAGCAGCAGCAATCCAGGGTGGGGCGGCGGCTACACCTTC	CASSSNPGWGGGYTF
TRBV27	TRBJ2-1	.	TRBD2	TGTGCCAGCAGTTTAGGGACTAGCGGGAGGGCCGGGTACAATGAGCAGTTCTTC	CASSLGTSGRAGYNEQFF
TRBV7-3	TRBJ2-1	.	TRBD1	TGTGCCAGCAGCCCGGACAGGGGTTCGGATGAGCAGTTCTTC	CASSPDRGSDEQFF
TRBV7-2	TRBJ1-5	.	.	TGTGCCAGCAGCTTAGCCAGGGACGAGCAGCCCCAGCATTTT	CASSLARDEQPQHF
TRBV27	TRBJ2-7	.	TRBD2	TGTGCCAGCAGTTTGACTAGCGGGCGCTACGAGCAGTACTTC	CASSLTSGRYEQYF
TRBV18	TRBJ1-1	.	.	TGTGCCAGCTCACCGGTACCGGGCACTGAAGCTTTCTTT	CASSPVPGTEAFF
TRBV6-1	TRBJ2-5	.	.	TGTGCCAGCAGTGCAAGACGCGGGGAGACCCAGTACTTC	CASSARRGETQYF
TRBV9	TRBJ2-2	.	TRBD2	TGTGCCAGCAGCGCCACCGGGACTAGTGCTGAGCTGTTTTTT	CASSATGTSAELFF
TRBV28	TRBJ1-1	.	.	TGTGCCGGCAGTTCCGACAGGTGGAACACTGAAGCTTTCTTT	CAGSSDRWNTEAFF